This record covers a single T cell receptor (beta chain). No antigen is known for it. No much larger clone is present one base from it, and per-base qualities are unavailable. The time point label of this sample denotes: cells obtained before transplantation from donor or recipient. CD3+CD4+ and CD3+CD8+ populations were FACS-sorted from unstimulated pre-transplant donor and recipient cells taken from spleen or lymph nodes. This record comes from a study of graft-versus-host responses after intestinal transplantation (dated by TCRdb to the early 2020s). At the level of the whole study: Recipients received multivisceral, liver-intestinal, or isolated intestinal transplants. Anti-thymocyte globulin induction was given to all recipients, followed by maintenance tacrolimus and steroids for 2 to 3 years. Bulk TCR-beta CDR3 sequencing was used to track graft-versus-host and host-versus-graft alloreactive T cell clones in the graft, circulation and bone marrow after intestinal transplantation. Alloreactive clones were identified by sequencing pre-transplant mixed lymphocyte reaction products and comparing these products with unstimulated pre-transplant donor and recipient T cells. Of the roughly 24 intestinal transplant recipients enrolled in the cohort, one of whom was a retransplant, a few patients without pretransplant specimens were excluded. A peak of at least 4% donor T cells among recipient peripheral blood mononuclear cells was the definition used for donor T cell macrochimerism. Instead of going to the commercial service, samples from a few later patients were sequenced in-house on an Illumina MiSeq and processed with MiXCR.

Receptor amplification or capture employed the immunoSEQ multiplex PCR assay. For most patients, genomic DNA was isolated with the Qiagen DNeasy Blood and Tissue Kit and shipped frozen to Adaptive Biotechnologies for TCR sequencing. High-throughput TCR-beta CDR3 sequencing of genomic DNA from most patients was performed by Adaptive Biotechnologies. Processing in the source paper ran as follows. Adaptive's ImmunoSEQ software supplied the TCR sequencing data for 18 patients, while MiXCR and VDJtools were used to process a few other patients. To correct CD4 versus CD8 sorting errors, sequences present in both subsets at a frequency ratio below 5:1 were removed. Because the origin of CDR3 nucleotide sequences shared between donor and recipient could not be assigned, those sequences were removed. To count as alloreactive, a clone needed at least 2-fold expansion over unstimulated cells and a minimum CFSE-low frequency of 0.002% (template counts) or 0.001% (read counts). Clones detected in sequenced pre-transplant spleen, lymph node, or MLR CFSE-low populations of the donor or recipient were defined as mappable. Cumulative frequency of alloreactive clones was calculated as a percentage of all sequences weighted by copy number. What TCRdb holds here is the immuneACCESS table cut down to in-frame rearrangements. Part of the clones is not present; checked against another copy, under half of the missing clones reflect an unresolved V gene, and the others are unexplained. The D gene and trimming were derived from the DNA, and the V and J assignments and clone size from that table. In all, the sample holds about 98,000 clones, and around four fifths of those were seen once. The ten top clones hold roughly a sixth of the sample.

The paper as a whole reports these results and caveats: The conclusions were limited by the relatively low number and heterogeneity of the intestinal transplant patients. GvH clones were found in recipient bone marrow, and some of the GvH clones appeared earlier in ileal mucosa or blood, which is consistent with an intestinal mucosal origin. Early after transplant, peak levels of circulating GvH clones were found to be associated with declines in HvG clones. In the allografts of patients with donor T cell macrochimerism, GvH to HvG T cell clonal ratios were high.

The sequencing here drew on unstimulated CD8+ T cells sorted from spleen or lymph node cells, taken before intestinal transplant. The sequence was collected from a human donor who received an intestinal transplant.

The CDR3 reads as follows: CASKLAFSSYNEQFF. The sequence in DNA is TGTGCCAGCAAGCTAGCGTTCTCCTCCTACAATGAGCAGTTCTTC. The chain is made from TRBV5-4 and TRBJ2-1; a weak D assignment points to TRBD2 (6 bases agree). Trimming removed 6 bases from V and 0 bases from J, leaving 13 bases between the germline ends. The CDR3 holds 15 amino acids from the cysteine to the phenylalanine. Of all the DNA, just the CDR3 is kept, 45 bases in frame from base 1. CDR1 is given as SGHNT and CDR2 as YYREEE, both from the germline V gene (reference sequence).